This T cell receptor (beta chain) appears in the sequencing data of a study of early T cells in non-severe SARS-CoV-2 infection. TCRdb fed the 5' RACE reads into MiXCR, producing one record per CDR3 protein. Of around 48,000 distinct CDR3 sequences listed, about 12% are singletons. CDR3 length: 16 amino acids. Germline V gene sequence: CDR1 SGHVS, CDR2 FQNEAQ. This clonotype was recorded many times. At one boundary the junction diverges from the germline segment, which might be a read error. The source material was whole blood. The TCR was taken from an adult who was a healthcare worker with PCR-confirmed SARS-CoV-2 infection or an uninfected control (not recorded which). The chain uses TRBV7-8 and TRBJ1-6, with TRBD1 matching over 7 bases. The CDR3 sequence: CASSSGGYSYNSPPHF. The CDR3 DNA is TGTGCCAGCAGCTCAGGGGGGTACTCCTATAATTCACCCCCCCACTTT.